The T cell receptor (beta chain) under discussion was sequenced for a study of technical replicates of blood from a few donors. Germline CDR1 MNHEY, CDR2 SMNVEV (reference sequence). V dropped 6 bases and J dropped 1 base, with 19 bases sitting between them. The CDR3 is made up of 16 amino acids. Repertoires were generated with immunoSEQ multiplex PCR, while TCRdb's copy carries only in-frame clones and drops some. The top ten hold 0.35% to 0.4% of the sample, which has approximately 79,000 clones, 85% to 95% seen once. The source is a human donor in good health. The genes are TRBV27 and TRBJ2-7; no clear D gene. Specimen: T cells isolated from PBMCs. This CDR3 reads CASSYRAPRLSYEQYF. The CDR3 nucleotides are TGTGCCAGCAGCTATCGAGCCCCACGCCTTTCCTACGAGCAGTACTTC.